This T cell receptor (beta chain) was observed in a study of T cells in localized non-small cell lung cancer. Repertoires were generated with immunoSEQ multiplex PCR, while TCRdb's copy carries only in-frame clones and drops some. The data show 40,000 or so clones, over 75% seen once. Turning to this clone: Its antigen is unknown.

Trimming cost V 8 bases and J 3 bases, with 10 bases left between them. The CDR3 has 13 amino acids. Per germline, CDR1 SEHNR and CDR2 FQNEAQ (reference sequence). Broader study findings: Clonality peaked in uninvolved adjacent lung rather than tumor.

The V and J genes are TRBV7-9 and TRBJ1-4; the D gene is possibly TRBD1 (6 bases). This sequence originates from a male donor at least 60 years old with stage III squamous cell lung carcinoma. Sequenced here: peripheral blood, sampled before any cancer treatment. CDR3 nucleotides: TGTGCCAGCGGGGGGCAGGCTAATGAAAAACTGTTTTTT. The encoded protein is CASGGQANEKLFF.